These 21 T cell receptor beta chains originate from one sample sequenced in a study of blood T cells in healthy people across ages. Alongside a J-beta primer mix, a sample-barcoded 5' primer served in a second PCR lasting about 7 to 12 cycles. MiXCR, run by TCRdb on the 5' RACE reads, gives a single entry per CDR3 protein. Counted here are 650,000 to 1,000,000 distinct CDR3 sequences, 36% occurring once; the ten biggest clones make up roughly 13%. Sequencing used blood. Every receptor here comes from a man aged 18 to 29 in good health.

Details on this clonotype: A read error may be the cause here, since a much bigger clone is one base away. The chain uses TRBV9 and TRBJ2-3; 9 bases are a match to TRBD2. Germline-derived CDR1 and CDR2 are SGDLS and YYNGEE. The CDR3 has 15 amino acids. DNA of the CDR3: TGTGCCAGCAGCGTGACAGGGACTAGCATAGATACGCAGTATTTT. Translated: CASSVTGTSIDTQYF.

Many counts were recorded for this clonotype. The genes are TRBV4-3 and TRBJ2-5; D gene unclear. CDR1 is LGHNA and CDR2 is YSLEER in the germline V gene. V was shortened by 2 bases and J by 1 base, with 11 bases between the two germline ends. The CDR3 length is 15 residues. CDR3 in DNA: TGCGCCAGCAGCCAACACCCCTTGTTCCAAGAGACCCAGTACTTC. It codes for CASSQHPLFQETQYF.

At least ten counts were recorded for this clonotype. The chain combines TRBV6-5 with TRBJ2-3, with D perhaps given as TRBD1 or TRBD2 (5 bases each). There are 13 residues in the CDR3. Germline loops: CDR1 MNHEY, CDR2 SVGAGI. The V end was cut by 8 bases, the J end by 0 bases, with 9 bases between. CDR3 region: CASRGPSTDTQYF. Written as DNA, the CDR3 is TGTGCCAGCCGGGGACCTAGCACAGATACGCAGTATTTT.

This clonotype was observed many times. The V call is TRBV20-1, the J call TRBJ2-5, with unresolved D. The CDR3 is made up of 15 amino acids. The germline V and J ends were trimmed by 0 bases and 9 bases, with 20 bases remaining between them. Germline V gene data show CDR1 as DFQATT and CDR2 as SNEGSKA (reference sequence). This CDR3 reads CSARDFGITKGPQYF. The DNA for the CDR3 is TGCAGTGCTAGAGATTTTGGCATCACAAAGGGCCCCCAGTACTTC.

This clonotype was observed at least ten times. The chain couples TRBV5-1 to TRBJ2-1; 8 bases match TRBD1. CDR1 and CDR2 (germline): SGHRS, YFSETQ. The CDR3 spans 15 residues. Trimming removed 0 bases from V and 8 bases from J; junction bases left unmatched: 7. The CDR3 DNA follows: TGCGCCAGCAGCTTGGCGGACAGGGAAATGGATGAGCAGTTCTTC. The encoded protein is CASSLADREMDEQFF.

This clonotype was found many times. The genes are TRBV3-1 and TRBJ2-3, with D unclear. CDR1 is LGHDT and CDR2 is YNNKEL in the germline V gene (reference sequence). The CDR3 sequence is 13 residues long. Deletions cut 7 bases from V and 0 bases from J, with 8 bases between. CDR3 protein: CASTLRSTDTQYF. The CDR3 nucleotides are TGTGCCAGCACCCTCAGGAGCACAGATACGCAGTATTTT.

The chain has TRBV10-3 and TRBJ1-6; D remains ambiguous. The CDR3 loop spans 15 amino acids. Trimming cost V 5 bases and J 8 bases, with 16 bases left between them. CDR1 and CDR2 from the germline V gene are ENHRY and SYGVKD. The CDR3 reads CAISPGRLVDSPLHF. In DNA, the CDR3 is TGTGCCATCAGTCCCGGTCGGCTTGTGGATTCACCCCTCCACTTT.

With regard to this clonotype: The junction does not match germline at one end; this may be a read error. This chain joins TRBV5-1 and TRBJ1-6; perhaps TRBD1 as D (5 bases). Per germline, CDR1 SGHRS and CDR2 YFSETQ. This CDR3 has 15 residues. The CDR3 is CASSLGPSGGSPPHF. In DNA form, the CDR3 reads TGCGCCAGCAGCTTGGGACCGTCCGGGGGGTCACCCCCCCACTTT.

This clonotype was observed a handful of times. CDR3 residues: CASSEHYEQYF. CDR3 nucleotide sequence: TGTGCCAGCAGTGAACATTACGAGCAGTACTTC. The chain carries TRBV2 and TRBJ2-7; no definite D call. Germline V CDR1 and CDR2: SNHLY, FYNNEI. The CDR3 has 11 amino acids. Trimming pared 2 bases from V and 4 bases from J, leaving 3 bases between.

The CDR3 DNA sequence: TGTGCCAGCAGCTTGCTAGCGGGGCTCCAAGAGACCCAGTACTTC. This codes for CASSLLAGLQETQYF. V usage is TRBV7-2 and J usage is TRBJ2-5, with 9 bases matching TRBD2. The V gene end was trimmed by 3 bases and the J gene end by 1 base; junction bases not matched to a gene: 3. Germline V CDR1 and CDR2: SGHTA, FQGNSA. The CDR3 loop spans 15 amino acids. The full variable domain, its missing parts supplied by reference TRBV7-2 and TRBJ2-5, is GAGVSQSPSNKVTEKGKDVELRCDPISGHTALYWYRQSLGQGLEFLIYFQGNSAPDKSGLPSDRFSAERTGGSVSTLTIQRTQQEDSAVYLCASSLLAGLQETQYFGPGTRLLVL.

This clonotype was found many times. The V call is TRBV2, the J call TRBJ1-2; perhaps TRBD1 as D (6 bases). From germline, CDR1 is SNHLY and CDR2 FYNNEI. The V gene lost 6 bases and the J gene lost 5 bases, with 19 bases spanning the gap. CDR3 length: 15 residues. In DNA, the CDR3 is TGTGCCAGCAGGCACAAATTACAGGGAAAATATGGCTACACCTTC. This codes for CASRHKLQGKYGYTF.

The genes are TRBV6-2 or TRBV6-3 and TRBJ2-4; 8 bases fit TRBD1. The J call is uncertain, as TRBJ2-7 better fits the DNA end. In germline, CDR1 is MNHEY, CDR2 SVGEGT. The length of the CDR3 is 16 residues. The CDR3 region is CASSRTSGTGNDEQYF. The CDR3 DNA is TGTGCCAGCAGTCGCACCTCCGGGACAGGTAACGACGAGCAGTACTTC.

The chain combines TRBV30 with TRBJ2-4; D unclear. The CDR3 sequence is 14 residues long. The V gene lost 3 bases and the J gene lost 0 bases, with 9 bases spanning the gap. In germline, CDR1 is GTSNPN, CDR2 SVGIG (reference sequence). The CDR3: CAWSPLGAKNIQYF. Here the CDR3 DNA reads TGTGCCTGGAGCCCGCTTGGAGCCAAAAACATTCAGTACTTC. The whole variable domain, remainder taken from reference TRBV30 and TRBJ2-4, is SQTIHQWPATLVQPVGSPLSLECTVEGTSNPNLYWYRQAAGRGLQLLFYSVGIGQISSEVPQNLSASRPQDRQFILSSKKLLLSDSGFYLCAWSPLGAKNIQYFGAGTRLSVL.

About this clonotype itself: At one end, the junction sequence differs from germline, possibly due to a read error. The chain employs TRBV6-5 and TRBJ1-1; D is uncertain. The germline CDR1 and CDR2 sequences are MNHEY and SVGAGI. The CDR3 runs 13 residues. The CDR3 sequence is CACSYGSHTEAFF. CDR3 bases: TGTGCCTGCAGTTACGGGTCACACACCGAAGCTTTCTTT.

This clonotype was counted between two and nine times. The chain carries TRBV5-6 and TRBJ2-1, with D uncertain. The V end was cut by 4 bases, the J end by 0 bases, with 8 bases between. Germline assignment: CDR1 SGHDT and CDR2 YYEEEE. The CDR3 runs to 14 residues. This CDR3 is CASSAANSYNEQFF. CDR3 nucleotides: TGTGCCAGCAGCGCAGCAAACTCCTACAATGAGCAGTTCTTC.

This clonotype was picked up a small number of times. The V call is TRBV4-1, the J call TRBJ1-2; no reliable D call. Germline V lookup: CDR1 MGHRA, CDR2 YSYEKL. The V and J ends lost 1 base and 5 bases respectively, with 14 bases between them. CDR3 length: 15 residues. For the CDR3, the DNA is TGCGCCAGCAGCCAAGTGGGCAACAGCGAGTATGGCTACACCTTC. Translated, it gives CASSQVGNSEYGYTF.

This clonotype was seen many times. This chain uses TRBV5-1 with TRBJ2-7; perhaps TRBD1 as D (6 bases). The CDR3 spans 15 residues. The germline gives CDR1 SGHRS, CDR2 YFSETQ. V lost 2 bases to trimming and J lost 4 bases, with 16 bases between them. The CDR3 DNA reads TGCGCCAGCAGCTTAAATGGCGGACAGTCTTACGAGCAGTACTTC. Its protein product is CASSLNGGQSYEQYF.

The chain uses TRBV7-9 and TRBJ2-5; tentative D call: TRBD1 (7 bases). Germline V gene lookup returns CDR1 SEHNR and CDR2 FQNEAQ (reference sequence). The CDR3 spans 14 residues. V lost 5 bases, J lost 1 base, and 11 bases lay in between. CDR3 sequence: CASSAGQSQETQYF. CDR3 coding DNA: TGTGCCAGCAGCGCGGGACAGTCCCAAGAGACCCAGTACTTC. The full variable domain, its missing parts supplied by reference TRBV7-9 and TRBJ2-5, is DTGVSQNPRHKITKRGQNVTFRCDPISEHNRLYWYRQTLGQGPEFLTYFQNEAQLEKSRLLSDRFSAERPKGSFSTLEIQRTEQGDSAMYLCASSAGQSQETQYFGPGTRLLVL.

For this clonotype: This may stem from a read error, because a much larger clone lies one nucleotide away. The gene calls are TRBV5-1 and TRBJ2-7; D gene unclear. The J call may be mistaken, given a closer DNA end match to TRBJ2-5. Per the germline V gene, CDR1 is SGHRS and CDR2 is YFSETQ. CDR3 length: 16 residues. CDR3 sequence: CASSLLVQELLETQYF. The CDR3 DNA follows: TGCGCCAGCAGCTTGTTAGTCCAGGAGCTACTAGAGACCCAGTACTTC.

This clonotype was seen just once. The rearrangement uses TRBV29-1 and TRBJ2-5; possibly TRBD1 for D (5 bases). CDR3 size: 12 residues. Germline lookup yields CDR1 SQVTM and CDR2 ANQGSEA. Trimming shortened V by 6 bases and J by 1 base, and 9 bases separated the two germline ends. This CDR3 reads CSVSTGQETQYF. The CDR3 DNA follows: TGCAGCGTATCAACAGGCCAAGAGACCCAGTACTTC.

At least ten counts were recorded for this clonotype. CDR3 sequence reads: CASSQGGQPQHF. CDR3 DNA sequence: TGTGCCAGCAGCCAAGGCGGGCAGCCCCAGCATTTT. This chain uses TRBV3-1 with TRBJ1-5; D gene uncertain. The germline V and J ends were trimmed by 1 base and 7 bases, with 5 bases remaining between them. CDR1 LGHDT and CDR2 YNNKEL come from the germline V gene (reference sequence). The CDR3 consists of 12 residues.